The TCR beta chain described here comes from a study of blood T cell repertoires in COVID-19 (dated by TCRdb to 2020 to 2022). Study-wide context: Samples from collaborators originated in the United States, Italy and Spain and spanned both the acute and convalescent phases of COVID-19. The prospective study material was composed of cDNA or gDNA derived from T cells, B-cell-depleted T cells, or PBMCs. Subjects who had been exposed to COVID-19, were actively infected with it, or had recovered from it provided the deeply sampled blood TCRbeta repertoires that made up the dataset. The repertoires were made available in a free public database intended to serve as a resource for research on the immune response to SARS-CoV-2. Samples were obtained from the ongoing ImmuneRACE study (first 160 participants) and from about 1,300 subjects provided by 6 global collaborators. Nearly every sample came with metadata listing a de-identified subject ID, COVID-19 status, age in years and sex. Where available, HLA class I and class II types were taken from metadata supplied by the sample provider and were not determined by assay-based typing. General conclusions and limits of the study: The amount of clinical and demographic metadata varied by source and participant and was provided uncurated.

The CDR3 has 15 amino acids, counting the end cysteine and phenylalanine. Just the 45-base CDR3 DNA is kept, in frame starting at base 1. CDR1 and CDR2 (MDHEN, SYDVKM) derive from the germline V gene. V is cut back by 6 bases and J by 10 bases, with 10 bases in the junction unmatched. This clone was picked up a small number of times. It lacks a known antigen. No base quality values were provided; no much bigger clone lies one nucleotide off. Collaborating institutions collected whole blood in K2EDTA tubes following their own protocols. For TCRbeta analysis, collaborators shipped samples in one of three forms: frozen whole blood, isolated PBMCs, or DNA extracted from either of those sample types. TCRbeta CDR3 regions were amplified from genomic DNA by means of the immunoSEQ Assay, a bias-controlled multiplex PCR. Per the authors' processing: The number of nucleated cells in each sample was estimated from the amplification of reference gene primers within the assay. To quantify the absolute abundance of each unique TCRbeta CDR3 rearrangement, sequence reads were collapsed and filtered. For each sample, productive Simpson clonality was calculated by taking the square root of Simpson's diversity index across productive rearrangements. TCRdb retrieved this table from immuneACCESS and kept in-frame rearrangements only. Not all clones are present; in checked studies, unresolved V genes account for under half, and no reason is known for the remainder. That table supplies the V and J calls and clone size; D and trimming were determined from the DNA. Here the sample has some 270,000 clones; roughly 85% occur a single time. The top ten clonotypes cover approximately 11% of the sample.

Sequenced: peripheral blood. This TCR came from a woman between 70 and 85 years old with acute or convalescent COVID-19. This chain is built from TRBV28 and TRBJ1-6; 9 central bases correspond to TRBD1. Here the CDR3 is given as CASRPGTGTNSPLHF. The nucleotides are TGTGCCAGCAGGCCCGGGACAGGGACTAACTCACCCCTCCACTTT. The reference TRBV28 and TRBJ1-6 proteins fill in what lies around the CDR3, so the full variable domain reads DVKVTQSSRYLVKRTGEKVFLECVQDMDHENMFWYRQDPGLGLRLIYFSYDVKMKEKGDIPEGYSVSREKKERFSLILESASTNQTSMYLCASRPGTGTNSPLHFGNGTRLTVT.